The 4 T cell receptor beta chains presented below share a single source sample, sequenced in a study of control samples from healthy donors and cancer patients. Repertoires were generated with immunoSEQ multiplex PCR, while TCRdb's copy carries only in-frame clones and drops some. The sample lists around 68,000 clones, 65% to 85% seen once, with approximately 14% in the top ten. Material for sequencing was blood. Source of these receptors: a man between 60 and 75 years old in good health.

The chain carries TRBV18 and TRBJ1-1; D is ambiguous. There are 13 residues in the CDR3. Germline CDR1 reads KGHSH; CDR2 reads LQKENI. V lost 2 bases to trimming and J lost 6 bases, with 10 bases between them. The CDR3 is CASSPILSPEAFF. In nucleotides, the CDR3 is TGTGCCAGCTCACCAATCCTAAGCCCTGAAGCTTTCTTT. The full variable domain, its missing parts supplied by reference TRBV18 and TRBJ1-1, is NAGVMQNPRHLVRRRGQEARLRCSPMKGHSHVYWYRQLPEEGLKFMVYLQKENIIDESGMPKERFSAEFPKEGPSILRIQQVVRGDSAAYFCASSPILSPEAFFGQGTRLTVV.

This sequence joins TRBV19 and TRBJ1-1; tentative D call: TRBD1 (6 bases). The CDR3 runs 13 residues. CDR1 is LNHDA and CDR2 is SQIVND in the germline V gene (reference sequence). V lost 4 bases and J 10 bases, leaving 16 bases between the germline ends. CDR3 DNA sequence: TGTGCCAGTAGTACCCACAGGGTGAAGGGAGCTTTCTTT. Encoded protein: CASSTHRVKGAFF.

The chain couples TRBV5-1 to TRBJ2-1; the match to TRBD2 covers 7 bases. The ends lost 0 bases at V and 4 bases at J; junction bases unmatched: 1. The CDR3 spans 14 residues. The germline V gene has CDR1 SGHRS and CDR2 YFSETQ. The CDR3 spells CASSLGTRYNEQFF. Written as DNA, the CDR3 is TGCGCCAGCAGCTTGGGGACTAGGTACAATGAGCAGTTCTTC.

About this clone: A junction boundary mismatches the germline segment, possibly from a read error. The rearrangement uses TRBV5-4 and TRBJ1-6; 8 bases match TRBD1. Germline V gives CDR1 SGHNT, CDR2 YYREEE (reference sequence). The CDR3 totals 15 residues. The CDR3 protein is CASSSGQGFNSALHF. The CDR3, as DNA: TGTGCCAGCAGCTCTGGACAGGGCTTTAATTCAGCCCTCCACTTT.